Below are 11 T cell receptor beta chains sequenced from a single sample in a study of Ad26.COV2.S vaccination and SARS-CoV-2 variants. This sample's treatment: approximately 18 received Ad26.COV2.S at low or high dose, single or two shots; several received placebo; per-sample allocation not given. It was on day 63 after the first vaccine or placebo injection that samples were taken. Generated by immunoSEQ multiplex PCR, the TCRdb table keeps only in-frame clones and is missing some. The sample has about 400,000 clones; around 89% are singletons. Source: peripheral blood, taken in a trial of Ad26.COV2.S vaccine versus placebo. These receptors were collected from a person aged 18-60 years who received the Ad26.COV2.S COVID-19 vaccine or a placebo.

The CDR3 region has the DNA TGCAGCGTTGAAGGACAGGGAGGGGACACTGAAGCTTTCTTT. Translated, it gives CSVEGQGGDTEAFF. V is TRBV29-1 and J is TRBJ1-1; 7 bases align to TRBD1. V lost 1 base and J lost 3; bases outside the gene matches: 5. The CDR3 covers 14 residues. In germline, CDR1 is SQVTM, CDR2 ANQGSEA.

Comment on this clone: Other DNA sequences of this sample code for an identical CDR3. J is TRBJ1-1 and V is TRBV28; D not certain. V lost 6 bases and J lost 2, with 4 bases in between. The CDR3 consists of 11 residues. Germline V CDR1 and CDR2: MDHEN, SYDVKM. The CDR3 protein is CASSENTEAFF. The CDR3 DNA reads as TGTGCCAGCAGCGAAAACACTGAAGCTTTCTTT.

The chain carries TRBV30 and TRBJ2-7; 7 bases are a match to TRBD1. The CDR3 is made up of 14 amino acids. V trimming: 2 bases; J trimming: 2 bases; junction bases outside the gene matches: 6. The germline V gene has CDR1 GTSNPN and CDR2 SVGIG (reference sequence). The DNA of the CDR3 is TGTGCCTGGAGTCACCGGGACAGACCCTACGAGCAGTACTTC. Translation gives CAWSHRDRPYEQYF. The entire variable domain, with the rest obtained from reference TRBV30 and TRBJ2-7, is as follows: SQTIHQWPATLVQPVGSPLSLECTVEGTSNPNLYWYRQAAGRGLQLLFYSVGIGQISSEVPQNLSASRPQDRQFILSSKKLLLSDSGFYLCAWSHRDRPYEQYFGPGTRLTVT.

The rearrangement joins TRBV15 to TRBJ1-6, with D possibly matching TRBD1 (6 bases). The germline CDR1 and CDR2 sequences are LNHNV and YYDKDF (reference sequence). The V and J ends lost 3 bases and 9 bases respectively, with 9 bases between them. The CDR3 spans 13 residues. This chain's CDR3 is CATSRQTGSPLHF. In nucleotides, the CDR3 is TGTGCCACCAGCAGGCAGACAGGTTCACCCCTCCACTTT. The whole variable domain, remainder taken from reference TRBV15 and TRBJ1-6, is DAMVIQNPRYQVTQFGKPVTLSCSQTLNHNVMYWYQQKSSQAPKLLFHYYDKDFNNEADTPDNFQSRRPNTSFCFLDIRSPGLGDTAMYLCATSRQTGSPLHFGNGTRLTVT.

The V and J genes are TRBV2 and TRBJ1-2; weak D call: TRBD1 (5 bases). Germline assignment: CDR1 SNHLY and CDR2 FYNNEI. Trimming shortened V by 8 bases and J by 0 bases, and 10 bases separated the two germline ends. The CDR3 is 13 residues long. The CDR3 is CASVYRTNYGYTF. For the CDR3, the DNA is TGTGCCAGCGTATACAGGACTAACTATGGCTACACCTTC.

The gene calls are TRBV5-1 and TRBJ2-3; no clear D gene. Trimming cost V 3 bases and J 0 bases, with 2 bases left between them. This CDR3 contains 12 residues. CDR1 and CDR2 (germline): SGHRS, YFSETQ. CDR3 DNA sequence: TGCGCCAGCAGCTCTAGCACAGATACGCAGTATTTT. Its protein product is CASSSSTDTQYF.

This chain uses TRBV3-1 (or the pseudogene TRBV3-2) with TRBJ1-5; D call uncertain. Looked up from germline, CDR1 is LGHDT and CDR2 is YNNKEL (reference sequence). Trimming shortened V by 4 bases and J by 1 base, and 8 bases separated the two germline ends. This CDR3 region has 14 residues. CDR3 region: CASSRVASNQPQHF. The CDR3 DNA follows: TGTGCCAGCAGCCGCGTGGCGAGCAATCAGCCCCAGCATTTT.

J is TRBJ1-1 and V is TRBV29-1; no clear D. V dropped 4 bases and J dropped 0 bases, with 9 bases sitting between them. This CDR3 contains 13 residues. Germline CDR1 is SQVTM and CDR2 is ANQGSEA. The CDR3 nucleotides are TGCAGCGTTGGAACAGAACTGAACACTGAAGCTTTCTTT. Translation: CSVGTELNTEAFF.

The chain uses TRBV10-1 and TRBJ2-3, with TRBD2 identical over 10 bases. This CDR3 region has 15 residues. Germline values: CDR1 WNHNN, CDR2 SYGVQD (reference sequence). Trimming took 6 bases from V and 2 from J; bases not matched to a gene: 5. CDR3 residues: CASSEGLANTDTQYF. The CDR3 nucleotides are TGCGCCAGCAGCGAGGGACTAGCGAACACAGATACGCAGTATTTT.

The CDR3 DNA reads TGTGCCAGCAGCTTAGAATTGTATTGGGACAGGGATGGAAACACCATATATTTT. Encoded protein: CASSLELYWDRDGNTIYF. The chain links TRBV7-8 to TRBJ1-3, with 9 positions matching TRBD1. Trimming at V came to 1 base and at J to 3 bases, leaving 10 bases not matched to a gene. This CDR3 is 18 amino acids long. The germline V gene has CDR1 SGHVS and CDR2 FQNEAQ.

This sequence joins TRBV6-5 and TRBJ1-2; D ambiguous. CDR3 length: 14 residues. Germline CDR1 is MNHEY and CDR2 is SVGAGI. The V gene lost 0 bases and the J gene lost 9 bases, with 14 bases spanning the gap. This chain's CDR3 is CASSYSYRSKSYTF. CDR3 DNA: TGTGCCAGCAGTTACTCGTATAGGTCCAAGAGCTACACCTTC.